These T cell receptor beta chains were read from a single sample in a study of T cell repertoires in cytomegalovirus infection. No antigen has been assigned to these receptors. TCRdb redid the calling of the reads with MiXCR, one entry per CDR3 protein. In the table there are some 310,000 distinct CDR3 sequences, roughly 25% of which are singletons. The specimen was cultured PBMCs, collected from culture after CMV antigen stimulation. These receptors came from a human donor in good health (CMV status not recorded). Some clones in this sample may be carry-over from other donors' samples. Each CDR3 is given with its conserved first and last residue. The D gene is left open where the match is weak. Rows give clone size only sometimes, using once, few, many, or a class for an expanded clone.

clone_size j_call v_call d_call cdr3_aa cdr3_nt
NA TRBJ2-3 TRBV11-2 TRBD2 CASSSRGTSGRARADTQYF TGTGCCAGCAGCTCCAGGGGGACTAGCGGGAGGGCCCGCGCAGATACGCAGTATTTT
few TRBJ2-1 TRBV29-1 NA CSVAGSSYNEQFF TGCAGCGTTGCGGGGAGCTCCTACAATGAGCAGTTCTTC
NA TRBJ2-2 TRBV2 NA CASSAITGELFF TGTGCCAGCAGTGCAATCACCGGGGAGCTGTTTTTT
many TRBJ2-1 TRBV7-2 NA CASSPQFGLTNEQFF TGTGCCAGCAGCCCCCAGTTCGGGCTAACCAATGAGCAGTTCTTC
many TRBJ1-2 TRBV5-5 NA CASSVTDRGGYTF TGTGCCAGCAGCGTGACAGATCGCGGGGGCTACACCTTC
NA TRBJ2-5 TRBV12-3/TRBV12-4 NA CASSLSPTIGETQYF TGTGCCAGCAGTTTATCCCCGACAATCGGAGAGACCCAGTACTTC
NA TRBJ1-1 TRBV30 NA CAWRGNLGANTEAFF TGTGCCTGGAGAGGCAACCTTGGAGCGAACACTGAAGCTTTCTTT
NA TRBJ1-2 TRBV2 NA CASSEILAGTNYGYTF TGTGCCAGCAGTGAAATATTGGCGGGTACTAACTATGGCTACACCTTC
few TRBJ2-1 TRBV5-6 TRBD2 CASSLPGLAVYNEQFF TGTGCCAGCAGCTTGCCGGGACTAGCGGTATACAATGAGCAGTTCTTC
NA TRBJ1-3 TRBV10-3 NA CAISGFSGNTIYF TGTGCCATCAGTGGGTTCTCTGGAAACACCATATATTTT
NA TRBJ2-1 TRBV6-2/TRBV6-3 NA CASRKKSLMGLYYNEQFF TGTGCCAGCAGGAAGAAATCATTAATGGGACTTTACTACAATGAGCAGTTCTTC
NA TRBJ2-7 TRBV27 NA CASSPQGIAYEQYF TGTGCCAGCAGTCCGCAGGGGATAGCCTACGAGCAGTACTTC
NA TRBJ2-7 TRBV27 TRBD2 CASRPRSFDTSGSFYEQYF TGTGCCAGCAGGCCCCGAAGTTTCGACACTAGCGGGAGTTTCTACGAGCAGTACTTC
few TRBJ1-5 TRBV7-2 TRBD1 CASSFWTGSNQPQHF TGTGCCAGCAGCTTCTGGACAGGTAGCAATCAGCCCCAGCATTTT
NA TRBJ2-1 TRBV20-1 TRBD2 CSASNGRSNEQFF TGCAGTGCTAGTAACGGGAGGTCGAATGAGCAGTTCTTC
NA TRBJ2-5 TRBV7-9 NA CASSPRGERRGETQYF TGTGCCAGCAGCCCTCGGGGAGAGCGGAGAGGAGAGACCCAGTACTTC
few TRBJ2-1 TRBV24-1 TRBD2 CATSDGSGRGSYNEQFF TGTGCCACCAGTGACGGTAGCGGGAGAGGCTCCTACAATGAGCAGTTCTTC
NA TRBJ1-1 TRBV6-5 NA CATGRGSTEAFF TGTGCGACTGGGAGGGGGTCCACTGAAGCTTTCTTT
NA TRBJ1-5 TRBV6-5 TRBD1 CASSYSMGQGGSQPQHF TGTGCCAGCAGTTACTCGATGGGACAGGGGGGGAGTCAGCCCCAGCATTTT
NA TRBJ1-1 TRBV10-3 NA CAISELQDHTEAFF TGTGCCATCAGTGAGTTACAGGACCACACTGAAGCTTTCTTT
many TRBJ2-1 TRBV12-3/TRBV12-4 TRBD2 CASSSLTSGNSYNEQFF TGTGCCAGCAGTTCTCTGACTAGCGGGAACTCCTACAATGAGCAGTTCTTC
few TRBJ2-1 TRBV7-2 TRBD2 CASSGRSGRNEQFF TGTGCCAGCAGCGGAAGGAGCGGGAGAAATGAGCAGTTCTTC
many TRBJ1-3 TRBV7-8 NA CASTVSGDAGNTIYF TGTGCCAGCACGGTTTCGGGAGACGCTGGAAACACCATATATTTT
many TRBJ2-3 TRBV7-2 TRBD2 CASSLVLRGGSTDTQYF TGTGCCAGCAGCTTAGTGTTGCGGGGGGGTAGCACAGATACGCAGTATTTT
NA TRBJ2-3 TRBV11-2 NA CASSRKITYPRGDTQYF TGTGCCAGCAGCCGCAAAATCACGTACCCTAGAGGGGATACGCAGTATTTT
many TRBJ2-3 TRBV7-2 NA CASSWTPISDTQYF TGTGCCAGCAGCTGGACCCCAATTTCGGATACGCAGTATTTT
NA TRBJ1-2 TRBV14 NA CASSQVGIGSVYTF TGTGCCAGCAGCCAAGTCGGGATAGGTTCCGTCTACACCTTC
NA TRBJ2-3 TRBV2 NA CASSAHGNAPDTQYF TGTGCCAGCAGTGCACACGGAAACGCGCCGGATACGCAGTATTTT
NA TRBJ1-4 TRBV9 NA CASRRPAVEKLFF TGTGCCAGCCGCCGACCTGCTGTTGAAAAACTGTTTTTT
NA TRBJ2-1 TRBV11-2 NA CASSGDTVRNEQFF TGTGCCAGCAGCGGGGACACCGTCCGCAATGAGCAGTTCTTC
many TRBJ2-3 TRBV12-3/TRBV12-4 TRBD2 CASASGSGGTDTQYF TGTGCCAGCGCTAGCGGGAGCGGGGGCACAGATACGCAGTATTTT
NA TRBJ2-7 TRBV6-2/TRBV6-3 NA CASTVSYEQYF TGTGCCAGCACCGTCTCCTACGAGCAGTACTTC
NA TRBJ1-5 TRBV15 NA CATSRDLSNQPQHF TGTGCCACCAGCAGAGATCTCAGCAATCAGCCCCAGCATTTT
many TRBJ1-5 TRBV7-2 NA CASQSSLSGGQPQHF TGTGCCAGCCAATCTAGCCTCTCTGGCGGCCAGCCCCAGCATTTT
many TRBJ1-2 TRBV7-2 TRBD1 CASSQAQGRGYTF TGTGCCAGCAGCCAAGCACAGGGGAGGGGCTACACCTTC
many TRBJ1-6 TRBV7-2 NA CASTLLDGESPLHF TGTGCCAGCACCCTGCTTGACGGAGAATCACCCCTCCACTTT
NA TRBJ1-6 TRBV11-2 TRBD1 CASSSRDRGYSPLHF TGTGCCAGCAGCTCCCGGGACAGGGGTTATTCACCCCTCCACTTT
many TRBJ1-2 TRBV7-2 NA CASSALTGYTF TGTGCCAGCAGCGCACTGACAGGCTACACCTTC
NA TRBJ2-5 TRBV10-3 TRBD2 CAISDSVWEGETQYF TGTGCCATCAGTGATTCTGTTTGGGAGGGGGAGACCCAGTACTTC
many TRBJ2-5 TRBV7-9 TRBD2 CASSSRTSGRAEETQYF TGTGCCAGCAGCTCCCGGACTAGCGGGAGGGCCGAGGAGACCCAGTACTTC
few TRBJ1-3 TRBV4-1 NA CASSQVQAASGNTIYF TGCGCCAGCAGCCAAGTACAGGCAGCCTCTGGAAACACCATATATTTT
many TRBJ1-5 TRBV19 NA CASSIWRGRLSNQPQHF TGTGCCAGTAGTATATGGCGGGGACGGCTAAGCAATCAGCCCCAGCATTTT
NA TRBJ1-2 TRBV13 TRBD1 CASSLDLGQLNYGYTF TGTGCCAGCAGCTTAGATTTGGGACAGCTTAACTATGGCTACACCTTC
few TRBJ2-7 TRBV7-8 NA CASSDTGPREQYF TGTGCCAGCAGCGACACCGGGCCACGGGAGCAGTACTTC
few TRBJ1-6 TRBV4-3 TRBD1 CASSRTGESPLHF TGCGCCAGCAGCCGAACAGGGGAGTCACCCCTCCACTTT
NA TRBJ1-1 TRBV19 NA CASLGGGAGTEAFF TGTGCCAGCCTAGGGGGGGGCGCGGGCACTGAAGCTTTCTTT
many TRBJ2-1 TRBV7-2 TRBD2 CASSPRGPGLATEQFF TGTGCCAGCAGCCCAAGAGGACCGGGACTAGCGACTGAGCAGTTCTTC
many TRBJ2-4 TRBV12-3/TRBV12-4 TRBD1 CASSLWGGGQGAIDIQYF TGTGCCAGCAGTTTATGGGGCGGTGGACAGGGGGCAATCGACATTCAGTACTTC
many TRBJ2-5 TRBV7-8 TRBD2 CASSLGSGRMKETQYF TGTGCCAGCAGCTTAGGGAGCGGGAGGATGAAAGAGACCCAGTACTTC
NA TRBJ2-1 TRBV12-3/TRBV12-4 TRBD2 CASSPSGSGNEQFF TGTGCCAGCAGCCCTAGCGGGAGTGGGAATGAGCAGTTCTTC
NA TRBJ2-1 TRBV18 NA CASSSNRQSSYNEQFF TGTGCCAGCTCTAGCAACAGGCAAAGCTCCTACAATGAGCAGTTCTTC
many TRBJ1-2 TRBV7-8 NA CASSRRGSNYGYTF TGTGCCAGCAGCCGCAGGGGCTCAAACTATGGCTACACCTTC
NA TRBJ2-3 TRBV29-1 NA CSVAKGREGDTQYF TGCAGCGTTGCAAAAGGAAGGGAAGGAGATACGCAGTATTTT
few TRBJ2-2 TRBV28 NA CASSLHSPLTGELFF TGTGCCAGCAGTTTACACAGTCCACTTACCGGGGAGCTGTTTTTT
many TRBJ2-4 TRBV7-2 NA CASSWTTGGAKNIQYF TGTGCCAGCAGCTGGACCACCGGAGGGGCCAAAAACATTCAGTACTTC
NA TRBJ2-2 TRBV11-2 NA CASSVSGTGELFF TGTGCCAGCAGTGTTTCGGGCACCGGGGAGCTGTTTTTT
many TRBJ1-2 TRBV7-2 TRBD1 CASSLRRDRASDYTF TGTGCCAGCAGCTTACGGCGGGACAGGGCGAGTGACTACACCTTC
NA TRBJ2-1 TRBV25-1 NA CASSGNRLSYNEQFF TGTGCCAGCAGTGGTAACCGCCTCTCCTACAATGAGCAGTTCTTC
NA TRBJ2-1 TRBV20-1 TRBD2 CSATGLAGYRDEQFF TGCAGTGCTACAGGACTAGCGGGATACCGGGATGAGCAGTTCTTC